This TCR beta chain was identified during a study of shared clonotypes between healthy human individuals. In the original processing: ImmunoSEQ gave junction-only sequences without quality scores, so filtering differed. Here immunoSEQ multiplex PCR was the method, and the copy in TCRdb shows in-frame clones only, minus some. V and J calls and clone size are as listed in that table; D and trimming were resolved from the DNA. The sample lists more than 1 million clones, about four fifths occurring once. There are 12 residues in the CDR3. The germline V gene has CDR1 GTSNPN and CDR2 SVGIG (reference sequence). J was trimmed by 7 bases and V by 2 bases; bases with no gene match: 1. Turning to this clone: Its antigen is not identified.

General study findings and limits: Researchers found naive subsets generally carried larger estimated richness than memory subsets. Enrolling few donors narrowed the genetic and exposure-history diversity that was represented.

Source material: memory CD4+ T cells from PBMCs. Subset reported: CD45RA-negative fraction. J is TRBJ2-1 and V is TRBV30; 8 bases match TRBD2. This receptor was taken from a man younger than 35 in good health. Some clones in this sample may be carry-over from other donors' samples. The CDR3: CAWSSGRNEQFF. In DNA, the CDR3 is TGTGCCTGGAGTAGCGGGAGAAATGAGCAGTTCTTC.